One T cell receptor beta chain is described in this entry. Its antigen is unidentified. The sample originates from a study of human T cells and chemical hapten exposure. Overall study context: Patch tests of 0.01% DPC on the upper back were read at 6 days. Mostly female patients had alopecia areata, totalis or universalis.

Findings and limits, study-wide: As patch test score rose, PT1 expanded TCR counts tended to rise as well. Among TCRs, those above 1 in 1000 frequency were unaffected by DPC sensitization.

Time point given: patch test 3, about 24 weeks after DPC sensitization. Treatment of the sample: therapeutic diphenylcyclopropenone sensitization with weekly scalp DPC. In TCRdb, the RACE reads were re-called with MiXCR into one record per CDR3 protein. The data contain about 82,000 distinct CDR3 sequences, 10% to 15% of them singletons. The V and J ends lost 1 base and 5 bases respectively, with 8 bases between them. Germline V lookup: CDR1 SEHNR, CDR2 FQNEAQ (reference sequence). This CDR3 has 13 amino acids. The chain is built from TRBV7-9 and TRBJ2-5; weak D call: TRBD1 (5 bases). This TCR derives from a woman aged 45-65 years with alopecia areata. Some clones in this sample may be carry-over from other donors' samples. Specimen: whole blood, collected in connection with sensitization to the hapten diphenylcyclopropenone (DPC). CDR3 nucleotide sequence: TGTGCCAGCAGCTTAGGGACACGTGAGACCCAGTACTTC. Translated, it gives CASSLGTRETQYF.